Below are 21 T cell receptor beta chains sequenced from a single sample in a study of blood T cell repertoires in COVID-19. Profiling relied on immunoSEQ multiplex PCR, and the TCRdb table lists in-frame clones only, not all of them. The sample records about 210,000 clones, approximately 80% being singletons. What was sequenced was peripheral blood. The receptors were sampled from a woman older than 75 with COVID-19, enrolled during active disease.

This clone came up a few times. The sample contains more than one DNA sequence encoding this CDR3. This rearrangement joins TRBV6-2 or TRBV6-3 to TRBJ1-5; D unresolved. The CDR3 totals 15 residues. Germline-derived CDR1 and CDR2 are MNHEY and SVGEGT. Trimming stripped 2 bases from V and 2 bases from J, with 10 bases between. CDR3 bases: TGTGCCAGCAGTTACGGGCGGGTTGGCAATCAGCCCCAGCATTTT. Protein product: CASSYGRVGNQPQHF.

V and J are TRBV5-8 and TRBJ1-2; D ambiguous. Per the germline V gene, CDR1 is SGHTS and CDR2 is YDEGEE. There are 14 residues in the CDR3. The V end was cut by 6 bases, the J end by 7 bases, with 19 bases between. This chain's CDR3 is CASTVGRAFLGYTF. As DNA, the CDR3 is TGTGCCAGCACCGTGGGGAGGGCCTTCCTTGGCTACACCTTC.

The chain employs TRBV6-6 and TRBJ1-5, with 11 bases identical to TRBD1. With V trimmed by 6 bases and J by 6 bases, 7 bases remained unmatched. CDR1 MNHNY and CDR2 SVGAGI come from the germline V gene (reference sequence). This CDR3 has 15 residues. The CDR3 DNA follows: TGTGCCAGCAGCCCGGACAGGGGGCTCAGTCAGCCCCAGCATTTT. It codes for CASSPDRGLSQPQHF.

The J gene is TRBJ1-1, the V gene TRBV3-1 (or the pseudogene TRBV3-2), with D possibly being TRBD1 (6 bases). The ends were cut back, 4 bases at V and 3 bases at J, with 12 bases in the middle. CDR1 LGHDT and CDR2 YNNKEL come from the germline V gene (reference sequence). The CDR3 has 14 amino acids. The CDR3 reads CASSPGGADTEAFF. The CDR3 nucleotides are TGTGCCAGCAGCCCCGGGGGGGCGGACACTGAAGCTTTCTTT.

CDR3 sequence: CASSPGWLAGRQETQYF. Here the CDR3 DNA reads TGTGCCAGCAGCCCTGGGTGGCTAGCGGGCCGCCAAGAGACCCAGTACTTC. The genes are TRBV7-6 and TRBJ2-5; 8 positions agree with TRBD2. The CDR3 covers 17 residues. Germline-derived CDR1 and CDR2 are SGHVS and FNYEAQ. V was pared by 5 bases and J by 1 base, with 12 bases of the junction left unmatched.

The J gene is TRBJ1-2, the V gene TRBV6-1; 7 bases agree with TRBD1. The CDR3 has 13 amino acids. Germline values: CDR1 MNHNS, CDR2 SASEGT. Losses at the gene ends were 2 bases for V and 4 bases for J; bases not matched to a gene: 1. The CDR3 DNA follows: TGTGCCAGCAGTGAACAGGGGGGCTATGGCTACACCTTC. Its translation is CASSEQGGYGYTF.

This clone was detected once. The rearrangement links TRBV7-9 to TRBJ2-7; D is possibly TRBD1 (7 bases). Germline values: CDR1 SEHNR, CDR2 FQNEAQ (reference sequence). V gave up 5 bases and J gave up 5 bases, with 13 bases separating them. The CDR3 is 13 amino acids. CDR3 in amino acids: CASSQGGRNEQYF. The DNA for the CDR3 is TGTGCCAGCAGCCAGGGGGGCAGAAACGAGCAGTACTTC. The full variable domain, with the rest looked up from reference TRBV7-9 and TRBJ2-7, is DTGVSQNPRHKITKRGQNVTFRCDPISEHNRLYWYRQTLGQGPEFLTYFQNEAQLEKSRLLSDRFSAERPKGSFSTLEIQRTEQGDSAMYLCASSQGGRNEQYFGPGTRLTVT.

The rearrangement uses TRBV27 and TRBJ1-6; D might be TRBD1 (6 bases). This CDR3 spans 22 amino acids. Per germline, CDR1 MNHEY and CDR2 SMNVEV (reference sequence). CDR3 DNA: TGTGCTGCCCCGTGCCAGCAGCTTAAGGGGAGGGGGAAGAGCTCCTATAATTCACCCCTCCACTTT. Its protein product is CAAPCQQLKGRGKSSYNSPLHF.

The table lists this clone with a few counts. The V gene is TRBV7-2, the J gene TRBJ2-1; D call uncertain. V lost 1 base, J lost 3 bases, and 7 bases lay in between. Germline-derived CDR1 and CDR2 are SGHTA and FQGNSA. The CDR3 covers 14 residues. The CDR3 sequence: CASSLGSIYNEQFF. In DNA form, the CDR3 reads TGTGCCAGCAGCTTAGGGAGCATCTACAATGAGCAGTTCTTC.

The chain employs TRBV28 and TRBJ2-3, with 9 bases identical to TRBD2. Germline CDR1 and CDR2: MDHEN and SYDVKM. The CDR3 totals 14 residues. V shed 7 bases, J shed 14 bases, and the junction held 16 bases outside the gene matches. Here the CDR3 reads CASTDFAAREGTYF. DNA of the CDR3: TGTGCCAGCACCGATTTCGCCGCGCGGGAGGGCACGTATTTT.

The J gene is TRBJ1-2, the V gene TRBV5-1; maybe TRBD1 (6 bases). V lost 1 base and J lost 6, with 10 bases in between. The germline gives CDR1 SGHRS, CDR2 YFSETQ. The CDR3 is 13 amino acids. The CDR3 region is CASSLPQGNGYTF. In DNA, the CDR3 is TGCGCCAGCAGCTTGCCGCAGGGGAATGGCTACACCTTC.

This sequence joins TRBV5-1 and TRBJ2-5, with D hard to call. Looked up from germline, CDR1 is SGHRS and CDR2 is YFSETQ. The length of the CDR3 is 15 residues. V was pared by 4 bases and J by 5 bases, with 18 bases between. This chain's CDR3 is CASSAALGERETQYF. The CDR3 nucleotides read TGCGCCAGCAGCGCGGCTCTTGGCGAACGGGAGACCCAGTACTTC.

The chain recombines TRBV19 with TRBJ1-5; TRBD1 matches 9 bases. The germline V gene has CDR1 LNHDA and CDR2 SQIVND (reference sequence). The CDR3 is 14 amino acids. V lost 6 bases, J lost 7 bases, and 7 bases stayed unmatched. CDR3: CASSPGQGIQPQHF. Here the CDR3 DNA reads TGTGCCAGTAGCCCGGGACAGGGTATACAGCCCCAGCATTTT.

This chain links TRBV2 with TRBJ1-5, with 7 bases fitting TRBD1. Per the germline V gene, CDR1 is SNHLY and CDR2 is FYNNEI. The length of the CDR3 is 14 residues. V lost 6 bases, J lost 3 bases, and 5 bases stayed unmatched. As DNA, the CDR3 is TGTGCCAGCAGGCCCGGGACAGTCAATCAGCCCCAGCATTTT. This codes for CASRPGTVNQPQHF.

This sequence joins TRBV18 and TRBJ1-2, with unresolved D. CDR3 length equals 13 residues. Germline CDR1 is KGHSH and CDR2 is LQKENI. Trimming took 6 bases from V and 6 from J, leaving 14 bases between them. The DNA of the CDR3 is TGTGCCAGCTCCGGTCTGGAGGGCAATGGCTACACCTTC. The encoded protein is CASSGLEGNGYTF.

The V gene is TRBV6-1, the J gene TRBJ1-2, with a tentative D call TRBD1 (5 bases). The length of the CDR3 is 14 residues. V lost 3 bases and J 7 bases, leaving 15 bases between the germline ends. Germline loops: CDR1 MNHNS, CDR2 SASEGT. This CDR3 is CASSEVRVGSGYTF. DNA for the CDR3: TGTGCCAGCAGTGAGGTCAGGGTGGGGTCTGGCTACACCTTC.

The chain has TRBV9 and TRBJ1-1, with D possibly matching TRBD1 (6 bases). This CDR3 comprises 14 residues. Germline CDR1 is SGDLS and CDR2 is YYNGEE. V was cut by 3 bases and J by 0 bases, with 9 bases left in between. The CDR3 DNA reads as TGTGCCAGCAGCGCCCGACAGGTGAACACTGAAGCTTTCTTT. Its translation: CASSARQVNTEAFF.

The genes are TRBV6-1 and TRBJ1-1, with 12 bases matching TRBD1. Germline trimming cut 4 bases from V and 5 bases from J; bases unmatched to any gene: 11. The CDR3 runs to 17 residues. Germline values: CDR1 MNHNS, CDR2 SASEGT. DNA for the CDR3: TGTGCCAGCAGTGGGTCCGGGACAGGGGGCGCTCGGACTGAAGCTTTCTTT. Protein product: CASSGSGTGGARTEAFF.

The chain carries TRBV6-5 and TRBJ1-6, with D possibly matching TRBD1 (5 bases). The germline gives CDR1 MNHEY, CDR2 SVGAGI. Trimming stripped 2 bases from V and 7 bases from J, with 12 bases between. The CDR3 runs to 15 residues. The CDR3 DNA sequence: TGTGCCAGCAGTTACGCTACAGGTCGAAATTCACCCCTCCACTTT. Amino acids: CASSYATGRNSPLHF.

This sequence joins TRBV2 and TRBJ2-4; D is uncertain. V was pared by 3 bases and J by 9 bases, with 9 bases between. Per the germline V gene, CDR1 is SNHLY and CDR2 is FYNNEI. CDR3 size: 12 residues. The CDR3 loop reads CASSDRPRIQYF. In DNA, the CDR3 is TGTGCCAGCAGTGACAGGCCACGCATTCAGTACTTC. Using reference TRBV2 and TRBJ2-4 for the parts outside the CDR3, the full variable domain is EPEVTQTPSHQVTQMGQEVILRCVPISNHLYFYWYRQILGQKVEFLVSFYNNEISEKSEIFDDQFSVERPDGSNFTLKIRSTKLEDSAMYFCASSDRPRIQYFGAGTRLSVL.

The rearrangement uses TRBV2 and TRBJ2-4, with 8 bases that match TRBD2. Germline V lookup: CDR1 SNHLY, CDR2 FYNNEI. CDR3 length: 17 residues. Trimming at V came to 7 bases and at J to 0 bases, leaving 11 bases not matched to a gene. This CDR3 is CASTGRVAALAKNIQYF. CDR3 nucleotides: TGTGCCAGCACCGGGAGGGTGGCAGCATTAGCCAAAAACATTCAGTACTTC.